The 15 T cell receptor beta chains given below trace back to one sample, sequenced in a study of cytomegalovirus exposure and HLA in healthy donors. Primers for the PCR totalled 60 Vbeta and 13 Jbeta. The data were produced by immunoSEQ multiplex PCR, yet TCRdb's version contains in-frame clones alone and is incomplete. The data contain some 120,000 clones, about 79% of them singletons. Sequencing was done on a sample of PBMCs. These receptors originate from a man in his fifties or sixties in good health and CMV-seronegative.

The V gene is TRBV11-2, the J gene TRBJ1-4, with D tentatively TRBD1 (5 bases). The CDR3 length is 15 residues. V lost 4 bases and J 8 bases, leaving 17 bases between the germline ends. In germline, CDR1 is SGHAT, CDR2 FQNNGV. The CDR3 DNA reads as TGTGCCAGCAGCTCGAAGGGACTACTCGGGGAAAAACTGTTTTTT. Its translation: CASSSKGLLGEKLFF.

As DNA, the CDR3 is TGTGCCAGCAGTGCCTTCAGACAGGGGAATAAGTTAGCCCAGCATTTT. Protein product: CASSAFRQGNKLAQHF. The chain is built from TRBV6-1 and TRBJ1-5, with 8 bases aligning to TRBD1. In germline, CDR1 is MNHNS, CDR2 SASEGT. This CDR3 contains 16 residues. V shed 4 bases, J shed 11 bases, and the junction held 16 bases outside the gene matches.

The chain uses TRBV27 and TRBJ2-4; weak D call: TRBD1 (6 bases). From germline, CDR1 is MNHEY and CDR2 SMNVEV (reference sequence). There are 16 residues in the CDR3. The V gene lost 3 bases and the J gene lost 6 bases, with 18 bases spanning the gap. CDR3 region: CASSFSLTGGINIQYF. CDR3 nucleotide sequence: TGTGCCAGCAGTTTTAGCCTGACAGGTGGAATAAACATTCAGTACTTC.

This sequence joins TRBV7-8 and TRBJ2-1; D is possibly TRBD1 (5 bases). V was cut by 1 base and J by 3 bases, with 10 bases left in between. Germline loops: CDR1 SGHVS, CDR2 FQNEAQ. The CDR3 loop spans 15 amino acids. In DNA, the CDR3 is TGTGCCAGCAGCTTAGGTGCAGGGCACTACAATGAGCAGTTCTTC. Residues: CASSLGAGHYNEQFF. The full variable domain, with the rest looked up from reference TRBV7-8 and TRBJ2-1, is GAGVSQSPRYKVAKRGQDVALRCDPISGHVSLFWYQQALGQGPEFLTYFQNEAQLDKSGLPSDRFFAERPEGSVSTLKIQRTQQEDSAVYLCASSLGAGHYNEQFFGPGTRLTVL.

The V call is TRBV4-1, the J call TRBJ1-2; tentative D call: TRBD1 (6 bases). CDR1 is MGHRA and CDR2 is YSYEKL in the germline V gene. V dropped 0 bases and J dropped 2 bases, with 13 bases sitting between them. This CDR3 region has 16 residues. For the CDR3, the DNA is TGCGCCAGCAGCCAAGAGAGGGGCAGGGGCAACTATGGCTACACCTTC. It yields the protein CASSQERGRGNYGYTF.

V and J are TRBV19 and TRBJ2-2, with D possibly being TRBD1 (6 bases). The germline V gene has CDR1 LNHDA and CDR2 SQIVND (reference sequence). There are 14 residues in the CDR3. V lost 7 bases, J lost 7 bases, and 16 bases lay in between. The CDR3 coding sequence is TGTGCCAGTACCGGACGGCAGGGGCTCGGGGAGCTGTTTTTT. Translating gives CASTGRQGLGELFF.

V and J are TRBV27 and TRBJ2-5, with TRBD1 matching over 8 bases. Unmatched junction bases numbered 6, after V lost 8 bases and J lost 1 base. Germline CDR1 MNHEY, CDR2 SMNVEV (reference sequence). The CDR3 runs to 14 residues. CDR3 loop: CASGVDRGQETQYF. The CDR3 DNA reads as TGTGCCAGCGGCGTCGACAGGGGCCAAGAGACCCAGTACTTC.

This chain uses TRBV6-6 with TRBJ2-3; D is possibly TRBD1 (5 bases). CDR1 is MNHNY, CDR2 SVGAGI, per germline (reference sequence). The length of the CDR3 is 16 residues. The V end lost 0 bases, the J end lost 2 bases, and 12 bases lay between the germline ends. The CDR3 loop reads CASSYSRTTDTDTQYF. The CDR3 DNA reads as TGTGCCAGCAGTTACTCGAGGACAACTGACACAGATACGCAGTATTTT.

V gene TRBV7-9 combines with J gene TRBJ2-3; 8 bases map to TRBD2. The V segment lost 1 base and the J segment 4 bases; nucleotides outside the gene matches: 1. The CDR3 is 14 amino acids. CDR1 is SEHNR, CDR2 FQNEAQ, per germline (reference sequence). The CDR3 DNA sequence: TGTGCCAGCAGCTTAGGTAGCGGGGCAGATACGCAGTATTTT. Translation: CASSLGSGADTQYF.

V and J are TRBV19 and TRBJ1-6; 8 bases agree with TRBD1. This CDR3 spans 13 amino acids. J gave up 9 bases and V 8 bases, and 6 bases lay outside the gene matches. The germline CDR1 and CDR2 sequences are LNHDA and SQIVND (reference sequence). CDR3 loop: CASGGTGGSPLHF. The CDR3 nucleotides are TGTGCCAGTGGGGGGACAGGAGGTTCACCCCTCCACTTT.

The V and J genes are TRBV5-4 and TRBJ1-1, with TRBD1 matching over 8 bases. V trimming: 4 bases; J trimming: 1 base; junction bases outside the gene matches: 6. Per the germline V gene, CDR1 is SGHNT and CDR2 is YYREEE (reference sequence). This CDR3 contains 15 residues. The chain's CDR3 is CASSKNRGENTEAFF. In DNA form, the CDR3 reads TGTGCCAGCAGCAAAAACAGGGGGGAGAACACTGAAGCTTTCTTT.

The genes are TRBV19 and TRBJ1-6; TRBD1 matches at 8 bases. Germline V CDR1 and CDR2: LNHDA, SQIVND (reference sequence). V trimming: 5 bases; J trimming: 5 bases; junction bases outside the gene matches: 8. The CDR3 has 16 residues. The CDR3 DNA is TGTGCCAGTAGTCCCTTACGGGGACAGGATAATTCACCCCTCCACTTT. Its translation: CASSPLRGQDNSPLHF.

This chain links TRBV6-5 with TRBJ1-1, with D maybe TRBD1 (5 bases). Germline V gene sequence: CDR1 MNHEY, CDR2 SVGAGI. Trimming left V 6 bases short and J 3 bases short, with 14 bases between. CDR3 size: 14 residues. In DNA, the CDR3 is TGTGCCAGCAGGCGCCCAGGGAGGGACACTGAAGCTTTCTTT. Translating gives CASRRPGRDTEAFF.

Remarks on this clone: One end of the junction is discordant with germline, which a read error may explain. V and J are TRBV7-9 and TRBJ2-1, with D tentatively TRBD2 (5 bases). This CDR3 has 13 amino acids. The germline V gene has CDR1 SEHNR and CDR2 FQNEAQ (reference sequence). The CDR3 nucleotides read TGTTCCAGCAGCTTAGGGCGGGTCGAGGAGCAGTTCTTC. Amino acid sequence: CSSSLGRVEEQFF.

A few counts support this clone. V usage is TRBV7-8 and J usage is TRBJ1-2, with 7 bases lining up with TRBD1. CDR3 length equals 14 residues. V shed 5 bases, J shed 4 bases, and the junction held 7 bases outside the gene matches. Germline CDR1 and CDR2: SGHVS and FQNEAQ. CDR3 nucleotide sequence: TGTGCCAGCAGCGTAGACAGGGAGAGCTATGGCTACACCTTC. Its translation is CASSVDRESYGYTF.